Following are 27 T cell receptor beta chains from one sample sequenced in a study of human thymus T cells. Only in-frame clones appear in the TCRdb table, and some are missing; sequencing was by immunoSEQ multiplex PCR. The top ten hold about 0.13% of the sample, which has approximately 40,000 clones, 85% to 95% seen once. The sequenced sample was blood. Receptors originate from a boy younger than two with a congenital heart defect but otherwise immunologically healthy.

The CDR3 coding sequence is TGTGCCAGCAGTTTGTGGACTAGCGGGGGGGCTAGCTCCTACAATGAGCAGTTCTTC. It codes for CASSLWTSGGASSYNEQFF. J is TRBJ2-1 and V is TRBV28; 15 nucleotides match TRBD2. V lost 3 bases, J lost 0 bases, and 6 bases stayed unmatched. This CDR3 contains 19 residues. CDR1 is MDHEN and CDR2 is SYDVKM in the germline V gene.

The V call is TRBV6-5, the J call TRBJ2-7; a weak D match, TRBD1 (6 bases). Trimming took 9 bases from V and 0 from J, leaving 6 bases between them. Germline CDR1 is MNHEY and CDR2 is SVGAGI. This CDR3 contains 11 residues. CDR3: CARDSSYEQYF. Here the CDR3 DNA reads TGTGCCAGGGACAGCTCCTACGAGCAGTACTTC.

The chain is built from TRBV7-2 and TRBJ1-4, with TRBD1 as a possible D gene (5 bases). Germline V gene lookup returns CDR1 SGHTA and CDR2 FQGNSA. The CDR3 has 16 amino acids. V shed 5 bases and J shed 1 base, with 14 bases lying between them. This chain's CDR3 is CASSGKRGGTNEKLFF. CDR3 bases: TGTGCCAGCAGCGGGAAGAGGGGCGGAACTAATGAAAAACTGTTTTTT.

J is TRBJ2-2 and V is TRBV5-4; a weak D match, TRBD2 (5 bases). Germline loops: CDR1 SGHNT, CDR2 YYREEE (reference sequence). The CDR3 covers 15 residues. Trimming took off 0 bases at V and 7 bases at J, with 13 bases between the two ends. The chain's CDR3 is CASSLEGSVYGELFF. The CDR3 DNA follows: TGTGCCAGCAGCTTGGAAGGTAGCGTGTACGGGGAGCTGTTTTTT.

J is TRBJ2-7 and V is TRBV21-1; the tabulated D call, TRBD2, remains unverified against the DNA. TRBV21-1 corresponds to a pseudogene. This CDR3 has 14 amino acids. The CDR3 reads CASSKGGSSYEQYF. The CDR3 bases are TGTGCCAGCAGCAAGGGGGGAAGCTCCTACGAGCAGTACTTC.

CDR3 loop: CASSPLRILAGSQETQYF. CDR3 nucleotides: TGTGCCAGCAGTCCTCTTCGTATCCTAGCGGGGAGTCAAGAGACCCAGTACTTC. The chain combines TRBV21-1 with TRBJ2-5; the D segment call TRBD2 is taken from the table without a DNA check. TRBV21-1 is designated a pseudogene. CDR3 size: 18 residues.

The CDR3 region has the DNA TGTGCCAGCAGCGTAGTGGGACGCGCAGATACGCAGTATTTT. Its protein product is CASSVVGRADTQYF. The chain recombines TRBV9 with TRBJ2-3, with D possibly called TRBD1 or TRBD2 (5 bases each). The CDR3 totals 14 residues. Trimming removed 0 bases at V and 4 bases at J, with 9 bases between. CDR1 and CDR2 (germline): SGDLS, YYNGEE.

V is TRBV4-2 and J is TRBJ2-5; the match to TRBD2 covers 10 bases. V dropped 3 bases and J dropped 5; count of bases not matched to a gene: 9. Germline loops: CDR1 LGHNA, CDR2 YNFKEQ. The CDR3 contains 16 residues. The CDR3 sequence: CASSQRAGGPRETQYF. The DNA of the CDR3 is TGTGCCAGCAGCCAGCGAGCGGGGGGGCCACGGGAGACCCAGTACTTC.

The table lists this clone with a count of one. The chain couples TRBV27 to TRBJ1-2; 10 bases are a match to TRBD1. The CDR3 spans 15 residues. Germline CDR1 and CDR2: MNHEY and SMNVEV (reference sequence). V dropped 6 bases and J dropped 3; count of bases not matched to a gene: 7. The CDR3 spells CASSADRGLDYGYTF. The CDR3 DNA sequence: TGTGCCAGCAGCGCCGACAGGGGGCTAGACTATGGCTACACCTTC.

CDR3 protein: CASSFGGIGDQPQHF. The CDR3 nucleotides are TGTGCCAGCAGTTTCGGAGGGATTGGCGATCAGCCCCAGCATTTT. This chain links TRBV6-6 with TRBJ1-5, with D hard to call. V gave up 4 bases and J gave up 5 bases, with 15 bases separating them. The CDR3 is made up of 15 amino acids. Germline loops: CDR1 MNHNY, CDR2 SVGAGI (reference sequence).

The V call is TRBV4-1, the J call TRBJ2-1; D unclear. The V end lost 6 bases, the J end lost 5 bases, and 14 bases lay between the germline ends. Germline CDR1 and CDR2: MGHRA and YSYEKL. There are 14 residues in the CDR3. The chain's CDR3 is CASRPWTGNNEQFF. The CDR3, as DNA: TGCGCCAGCAGACCTTGGACCGGCAACAATGAGCAGTTCTTC.

The V call is TRBV19, the J call TRBJ2-1; 11 nucleotides match TRBD2. V gave up 4 bases and J gave up 6 bases; unmatched junction bases: 8. The CDR3 is made up of 16 amino acids. Germline values: CDR1 LNHDA, CDR2 SQIVND (reference sequence). CDR3 sequence: CASSTFAGLAVNEQFF. In DNA, the CDR3 is TGTGCCAGTAGTACATTCGCGGGACTAGCGGTCAATGAGCAGTTCTTC. Full variable domain (remainder filled in from reference TRBV19 and TRBJ2-1): DGGITQSPKYLFRKEGQNVTLSCEQNLNHDAMYWYRQDPGQGLRLIYYSQIVNDFQKGDIAEGYSVSREKKESFPLTVTSAQKNPTAFYLCASSTFAGLAVNEQFFGPGTRLTVL.

The V and J genes are TRBV7-9 and TRBJ2-3; TRBD2 agrees at 8 bases. CDR1 is SEHNR and CDR2 is FQNEAQ in the germline V gene (reference sequence). The CDR3 runs to 15 residues. The ends lost 2 bases at V and 1 base at J; junction bases unmatched: 2. CDR3 protein: CASSLSSGGTDTQYF. CDR3 nucleotide sequence: TGTGCCAGCAGCTTAAGTAGCGGGGGCACAGATACGCAGTATTTT. Together with reference TRBV7-9 and TRBJ2-3, the CDR3 gives the full variable domain: DTGVSQNPRHKITKRGQNVTFRCDPISEHNRLYWYRQTLGQGPEFLTYFQNEAQLEKSRLLSDRFSAERPKGSFSTLEIQRTEQGDSAMYLCASSLSSGGTDTQYFGPGTRLTVL.

The chain couples TRBV21-1 to TRBJ2-3; TRBD2 was called by the table and not checked on the DNA. TRBV21-1 is assigned pseudogene status. The CDR3 runs to 13 residues. The CDR3 here is CASSKVLTDTQYF. The CDR3 DNA reads as TGTGCCAGCAGCAAAGTCCTAACAGATACGCAGTATTTT.

V gene TRBV5-4 combines with J gene TRBJ2-5; weak D call: TRBD1 (5 bases). V lost 9 bases to trimming and J lost 1 base, with 16 bases between them. Germline V gene sequence: CDR1 SGHNT, CDR2 YYREEE (reference sequence). The CDR3 loop spans 14 amino acids. The CDR3 region is CATLPDSRQETQYF. CDR3 nucleotides: TGTGCCACCCTGCCCGACAGCCGCCAAGAGACCCAGTACTTC.

This rearrangement joins TRBV9 to TRBJ2-7; D might be TRBD2 (6 bases). The V and J ends lost 4 bases and 7 bases respectively, with 24 bases between them. The V gene's germline CDR1 is SGDLS and CDR2 YYNGEE. The CDR3 covers 16 residues. In DNA, the CDR3 is TGTGCCAGCAGCCCCCAAGGATGGAGGGGCGCGAAAGAGCAGTACTTC. This gives the protein CASSPQGWRGAKEQYF.

This clone was found once. The J gene is TRBJ2-3, the V gene TRBV5-6; D is possibly TRBD2 (6 bases). The CDR3 is made up of 18 amino acids. Germline CDR1 and CDR2: SGHDT and YYEEEE. Trimming stripped 1 base from V and 2 bases from J, with 20 bases between. This CDR3 is CASSLFLTVGGDTDTQYF. Here the CDR3 DNA reads TGTGCCAGCAGCTTGTTTTTAACGGTCGGCGGGGACACAGATACGCAGTATTTT.

The chain joins TRBV28 to TRBJ2-1, with D unresolved. The CDR3 has 13 amino acids. Looked up from germline, CDR1 is MDHEN and CDR2 is SYDVKM. Deletions cut 6 bases from V and 2 bases from J, with 8 bases between. CDR3 in amino acids: CASRADAYNEQFF. In DNA, the CDR3 is TGTGCCAGCAGGGCGGACGCCTACAATGAGCAGTTCTTC. The full variable domain, with the rest looked up from reference TRBV28 and TRBJ2-1, is DVKVTQSSRYLVKRTGEKVFLECVQDMDHENMFWYRQDPGLGLRLIYFSYDVKMKEKGDIPEGYSVSREKKERFSLILESASTNQTSMYLCASRADAYNEQFFGPGTRLTVL.

The chain links TRBV10-3 to TRBJ2-1; D unresolved. The CDR3 totals 11 residues. V was cut by 0 bases and J by 7 bases, with 1 base left in between. The germline gives CDR1 ENHRY, CDR2 SYGVKD. The CDR3 DNA is TGTGCCATCAGTGAGTCGAATGAGCAGTTCTTC. It specifies CAISESNEQFF.

The chain couples TRBV30 to TRBJ2-1, with 8 bases matching TRBD2. V shed 0 bases and J 1 base; nucleotides not matched to a gene: 2. This CDR3 has 15 residues. The V gene's germline CDR1 is GTSNPN and CDR2 SVGIG (reference sequence). This CDR3 is CAWSVPGGSYNEQFF. The CDR3, as DNA: TGTGCCTGGAGTGTACCGGGGGGGTCCTACAATGAGCAGTTCTTC. The full variable domain, with the rest looked up from reference TRBV30 and TRBJ2-1, is SQTIHQWPATLVQPVGSPLSLECTVEGTSNPNLYWYRQAAGRGLQLLFYSVGIGQISSEVPQNLSASRPQDRQFILSSKKLLLSDSGFYLCAWSVPGGSYNEQFFGPGTRLTVL.

The CDR3 spells CASSERAGNIQYF. The CDR3 DNA sequence: TGTGCCAGCAGTGAAAGGGCGGGGAACATTCAGTACTTC. This rearrangement joins TRBV6-4 to TRBJ2-4; maybe TRBD2 (6 bases). CDR3 size: 13 residues. Germline V CDR1 and CDR2: MRHNA, SNTAGT. With 3 bases removed from V and 7 bases from J, the gap between germline ends came to 10 bases.

This chain links TRBV5-1 with TRBJ2-3; D unclear. V shed 1 base and J shed 2 bases, with 8 bases lying between them. Germline CDR1 and CDR2: SGHRS and YFSETQ. This CDR3 has 14 residues. CDR3 loop: CASSLSGLTDTQYF. The CDR3 coding sequence is TGCGCCAGCAGCTTGTCCGGGCTCACAGATACGCAGTATTTT.

The chain joins TRBV7-2 to TRBJ1-2; D gene uncertain. V dropped 5 bases and J dropped 1 base, with 8 bases sitting between them. Germline V lookup: CDR1 SGHTA, CDR2 FQGNSA. The CDR3 runs to 13 residues. The CDR3 protein is CASSPGINYGYTF. The CDR3 nucleotides are TGTGCCAGCAGCCCCGGGATTAACTATGGCTACACCTTC.

J is TRBJ1-5 and V is TRBV4-3, with a weak D call TRBD1 (6 bases). In germline, CDR1 is LGHNA, CDR2 YSLEER. This CDR3 is built from 15 residues. Trimming left V 0 bases short and J 4 bases short, with 10 bases between. CDR3 nucleotide sequence: TGCGCCAGCAGCCAAGAGGGACACCTAAATCAGCCCCAGCATTTT. It is translated as CASSQEGHLNQPQHF.

J is TRBJ2-3 and V is TRBV6-5; D gene uncertain. CDR1 and CDR2 (germline): MNHEY, SVGAGI. The germline V and J ends were trimmed by 2 bases and 0 bases, with 6 bases remaining between them. There are 14 residues in the CDR3. The CDR3: CASSYDRSTDTQYF. The CDR3, as DNA: TGTGCCAGCAGTTACGATCGGAGCACAGATACGCAGTATTTT.

The gene calls are TRBV9 and TRBJ2-2; 8 bases are a match to TRBD2. This CDR3 contains 16 residues. J was trimmed by 2 bases and V by 0 bases; bases with no gene match: 3. The germline V gene encodes CDR1 SGDLS and CDR2 YYNGEE. The CDR3 here is CASSVALAGNTGELFF. The CDR3 DNA is TGTGCCAGCAGCGTAGCCTTAGCGGGAAACACCGGGGAGCTGTTTTTT.

This chain uses TRBV14 with TRBJ2-5, with TRBD2 as a possible D gene (6 bases). V lost 4 bases to trimming and J lost 2 bases, with 14 bases between them. Per germline, CDR1 SGHDN and CDR2 FVKESK. The CDR3 is made up of 15 amino acids. Here the CDR3 DNA reads TGTGCCAGCAGCCCCTTACTCCGGGGGCAAGAGACCCAGTACTTC. Amino acids: CASSPLLRGQETQYF.